The source of this T cell receptor (beta chain) is a study of T-cell memory formation after mild COVID-19. Broader study findings: Later expanders leaned CD4+, whereas clones that contracted between day 15 and 85 were balanced CD4/CD8.

This CDR3 has 17 amino acids. V lost 2 bases and J lost 2; bases outside the gene matches: 9. Germline CDR1 MNHNS, CDR2 SASEGT. TCRdb independently ran MiXCR on the 5' RACE reads; one entry per CDR3 protein. Altogether approximately 490,000 distinct CDR3 sequences are present, about 20% being singletons, with the ten largest covering approximately 12%. As regards this clonotype: Antigen specificity is unknown.

The TCR sequence derives from an adult woman who had mild COVID-19 (a few samples of this study predate the infection). Cell type and time point are not known. The chain links TRBV6-1 to TRBJ1-2; 9 bases fit TRBD1. Source material: PBMCs or a T cell subset sorted from them (not recorded which). CDR3 DNA: TGTGCCAGCAGTGAACACGGGACAGGGACTACGAACTATGGCTACACCTTC. This codes for CASSEHGTGTTNYGYTF.